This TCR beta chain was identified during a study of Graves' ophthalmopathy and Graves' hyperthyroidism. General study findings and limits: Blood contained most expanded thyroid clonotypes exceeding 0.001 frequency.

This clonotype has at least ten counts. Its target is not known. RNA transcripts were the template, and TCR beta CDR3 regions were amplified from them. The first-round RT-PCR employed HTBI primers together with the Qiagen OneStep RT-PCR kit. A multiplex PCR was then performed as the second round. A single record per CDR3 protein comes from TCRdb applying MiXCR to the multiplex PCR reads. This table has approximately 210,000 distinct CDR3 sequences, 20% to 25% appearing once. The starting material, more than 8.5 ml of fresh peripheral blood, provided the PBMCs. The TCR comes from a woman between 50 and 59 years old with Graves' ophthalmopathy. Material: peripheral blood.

DNA for the CDR3: TGTGCCAGCAGCCAAGTAGGCAGGGTTGGGGAGACCCAGTACTTC. Translating it yields CASSQVGRVGETQYF. The chain recombines TRBV4-2 with TRBJ2-5, with D maybe TRBD1 (5 bases). From germline, CDR1 is LGHNA and CDR2 YNFKEQ. The CDR3 consists of 15 residues. With 1 base removed from V and 5 bases from J, the gap between germline ends came to 14 bases.